This entry concerns a single T cell receptor (beta chain). This record belongs to a study of cytomegalovirus exposure and HLA in healthy donors. Amplification used 60 Vbeta primers and 13 Jbeta primers. Here immunoSEQ multiplex PCR was the method, and the copy in TCRdb shows in-frame clones only, minus some. The sample yields 210,000 or so clones, 76% seen once. The source is a young man in good health and CMV-seronegative. Material: PBMCs.

DNA of the CDR3: TGCGCCAGCAGCCACGCTCCCCCCCCAGCGGGGTCACAAGAGACCCAGTACTTC. Translated: CASSHAPPPAGSQETQYF. This rearrangement joins TRBV4-1 to TRBJ2-5; 7 bases align to TRBD2. This CDR3 has 18 residues. The junction had 15 bases not matched to a gene; V was cut back by 3 bases and J by 2 bases. Germline lookup yields CDR1 MGHRA and CDR2 YSYEKL.